Listed below are T cell receptor beta chains from one sample, sequenced in a study of cytomegalovirus exposure and HLA in healthy donors. Profiling relied on immunoSEQ multiplex PCR, and the TCRdb table lists in-frame clones only, not all of them. Here the sample spans 100,000 to 150,000 clones, about 80% being singletons. Sample: PBMCs. The source is a boy aged 2 to 10 in good health and CMV-seronegative. Both conserved end residues are part of each CDR3. A D gene is named only where the DNA matches it firmly. Some rows have no size entry. The others give once, few or many, or a class for an expanded clone.

TGCGCCAGCAGCCAAGGGCTAGCGGGAGTAGGCGGGGAGCTGTTTTTT | CASSQGLAGVGGELFF | TRBV4-1 | TRBD2 | TRBJ2-2 | .
TGTGCCAGTAGTATACACGGCTACGAGCAGTACTTC | CASSIHGYEQYF | TRBV19 | . | TRBJ2-7 | .
TGTGCCAGCAGCTTAGTCCAGGGGTTGTCCGGGGAGCTGTTTTTT | CASSLVQGLSGELFF | TRBV7-8 | . | TRBJ2-2 | once
TGTGCCTGGTCGCACCCGGGACAGTATGGCTACACCTTC | CAWSHPGQYGYTF | TRBV30 | TRBD1 | TRBJ1-2 | .
TGTGCCAGCAGTTTCCTCGGGACTAGCGGGAAGGATGAGCAGTTCTTC | CASSFLGTSGKDEQFF | TRBV6-6 | TRBD2 | TRBJ2-1 | .
TGTGCCAGCAGATACGGGGTAAAGAGGGACTACGAGCAGTACTTC | CASRYGVKRDYEQYF | TRBV6-5 | . | TRBJ2-7 | .
TGTGCCTGGAGTGTAGGAGGGAGTGGGTCACCCCTCCACTTT | CAWSVGGSGSPLHF | TRBV30 | . | TRBJ1-6 | .
TGTGCCAGCAGCGTAGACATTTTGAACACTGAAGCTTTCTTT | CASSVDILNTEAFF | TRBV9 | . | TRBJ1-1 | .
TGTGCCAGCGACGGACTAGCGGGAATCCACACAGATACGCAGTATTTT | CASDGLAGIHTDTQYF | TRBV2 | TRBD2 | TRBJ2-3 | .
TGTGCCAGCAGCTTAACAGGAATAGCTTTCTTT | CASSLTGIAFF | TRBV11-2 | . | TRBJ1-1 | .
TGTGCCAGTAGTGCCCCTGGGGGGATCAATGAGCAGTTCTTC | CASSAPGGINEQFF | TRBV19 | . | TRBJ2-1 | .
TGTGCCAGCAGCGCCAACAGGGAATTCGGGTTGGACTATGGCTACACCTTC | CASSANREFGLDYGYTF | TRBV7-3 | . | TRBJ1-2 | .
TGTGCCAGCAGCTATAATCAGTACGAGCAGTACTTC | CASSYNQYEQYF | TRBV11-2 | . | TRBJ2-7 | .
TGTGCCAGCTCAACCGAAGGGGGTCTGAAAGGGTCTGGCTACACCTTC | CASSTEGGLKGSGYTF | TRBV18 | . | TRBJ1-2 | .
TGTGCCAGCAGCGTGGGGGGGGCGATTCTCTCCCACACCATATATTTT | CASSVGGAILSHTIYF | TRBV9 | . | TRBJ1-3 | .
TGCGCCAGCAGTTCCAACCAAGAGACCCAGTACTTC | CASSSNQETQYF | TRBV5-1 | . | TRBJ2-5 | .
TGTGCCAGCAGCTTAGATTTATTAGCCTACGAGCAGTACTTC | CASSLDLLAYEQYF | TRBV7-9 | . | TRBJ2-7 | .
TGTGCCAGCAGTGAAGCAGGGGGAGAGACTGAAGCTTTCTTT | CASSEAGGETEAFF | TRBV6-1 | . | TRBJ1-1 | .
TGTGCCAGCAGCGTAGGTCATAGCGAAAATGAAAAACTGTTTTTT | CASSVGHSENEKLFF | TRBV9 | . | TRBJ1-4 | .
TGTGCCAGCAGCCAAGATAGCGGTTTGAGCACAGATACGCAGTATTTT | CASSQDSGLSTDTQYF | TRBV4-2 | . | TRBJ2-3 | .
TGTGCCAGCAGCCCTGACAGGGGTATCTACAATGAGCAGTTCTTC | CASSPDRGIYNEQFF | TRBV7-9 | TRBD1 | TRBJ2-1 | few
TGCAGCGCTACCATTGGGCCCGAAGCTTTCTTT | CSATIGPEAFF | TRBV29-1 | . | TRBJ1-1 | .
TGTGCCAGTAGTATAGAGCCGGGTAGATGGACTGAAGCTTTCTTT | CASSIEPGRWTEAFF | TRBV19 | . | TRBJ1-1 | .
TGTGCCAGCAGCTTAGGGGGACTCACATCAGAGACCCAGTACTTC | CASSLGGLTSETQYF | TRBV11-3 | . | TRBJ2-5 | .
TGTGCCAGCAGCTTAGGCAGGAACTATGGCTACACCTTC | CASSLGRNYGYTF | TRBV5-6 | . | TRBJ1-2 | .
TGTGCCAGCAGCTTAGCTAGCGGGGGGGCCGTCGATGAGCAGTTCTTC | CASSLASGGAVDEQFF | TRBV11-3 | TRBD2 | TRBJ2-1 | .
TGTGCCAGTAGTCCTCCCCCGGGCTCTGGAAACACCATATATTTT | CASSPPPGSGNTIYF | TRBV19 | . | TRBJ1-3 | .
TGTGCCAGCAGCCGGAGCGCGGCAGGCACAGATACGCAGTATTTT | CASSRSAAGTDTQYF | TRBV7-3 | . | TRBJ2-3 | .
TGTGCCCGCGCCTCGGGAGGTGGGGCCGGGGAGCTGTTTTTT | CARASGGGAGELFF | TRBV30 | TRBD2 | TRBJ2-2 | .
TGTGCCAGCAGCCCCTCGGGGAGGACTAATGAAAAACTGTTTTTT | CASSPSGRTNEKLFF | TRBV5-6 | . | TRBJ1-4 | .
TGTGCCAGCAGCTTAGCCGGGACAGGGGCCTACAATGAGCAGTTCTTC | CASSLAGTGAYNEQFF | TRBV7-3 | TRBD1 | TRBJ2-1 | .
TGTGCCAGCAGTGGCAAGATGGGGGCCATGAACACTGAAGCTTTCTTT | CASSGKMGAMNTEAFF | TRBV2 | . | TRBJ1-1 | .
TGTGCCAGCAGCCAAGATTGGGGGCTATCTGGTCAGCCCCAGCATTTT | CASSQDWGLSGQPQHF | TRBV4-2 | . | TRBJ1-5 | .
TGCGCCAGCAGCTTGGGAGTAGCGGGGGGGCCAAATGAGCAGTTCTTC | CASSLGVAGGPNEQFF | TRBV5-1 | TRBD2 | TRBJ2-1 | .
TGTCCTGACAGGCTTGGAAACACCATATATTTT | CPDRLGNTIYF | TRBV5-6 | . | TRBJ1-3 | .
TGTGCCAGCAGCTCCAGGGGGCTGACCGGGGAGCTGTTTTTT | CASSSRGLTGELFF | TRBV9 | TRBD1 | TRBJ2-2 | once
TGCGCCAGCAGCTTGGACAGGGGGCTTAACTATGGCTACACCTTC | CASSLDRGLNYGYTF | TRBV5-1 | TRBD1 | TRBJ1-2 | .
TGTGCCAGCAGCTTAGGGACTAGCGGGAGATACAATGAGCAGTTCTTC | CASSLGTSGRYNEQFF | TRBV7-2 | TRBD2 | TRBJ2-1 | .
TGCGCCAGCAGCCAAGACAGCGGGGTTGCAGATACGCAGTATTTT | CASSQDSGVADTQYF | TRBV4-1 | TRBD2 | TRBJ2-3 | once
TGTGCCTGGAGTGTAACAGGCTCCTATAATTCACCCCTCCACTTT | CAWSVTGSYNSPLHF | TRBV30 | . | TRBJ1-6 | .
TGTGCCACGGTGGACAGTCTTGACAATGAGCAGTTCTTC | CATVDSLDNEQFF | TRBV10-3 | . | TRBJ2-1 | .
TGTGCCAGCAGCTTGGGAGGGTCCCATCAGCCCCAGCATTTT | CASSLGGSHQPQHF | TRBV5-8 | . | TRBJ1-5 | .
TGTGCCACCAGCAGAGATTTCCAGGCCTCTAAGTATGGCTACACCTTC | CATSRDFQASKYGYTF | TRBV15 | . | TRBJ1-2 | .
TGTGCCAGCAGCTTGTCCCTTTGGGGGCGGGATGGCTACACCTTC | CASSLSLWGRDGYTF | TRBV5-6 | . | TRBJ1-2 | .
TGTGCCAGAAGCCGGGACAGGGGGCTCGAGCAGTACTTC | CARSRDRGLEQYF | TRBV2 | TRBD1 | TRBJ2-7 | once
TGTGCCAGTAGAATCAGGGGCCCCAAAAACATTCAGTACTTC | CASRIRGPKNIQYF | TRBV19 | . | TRBJ2-4 | .